Shown below are 10 T cell receptor beta chains from a single sample sequenced in a study of diagnostic markers for celiac disease. After re-calling the reads, TCRdb lists one entry per CDR3 protein, DNA absent. With 7,000 to 8,000 distinct CDR3 sequences in the sample, the ten largest clones hold about 6.5%. The sequencing input was either unsorted cells or a sorted T cell fraction (not recorded which). Receptor source: a human donor. This table probably holds off-target reads from a library built for another chain.

This chain joins TRBV12-3 or TRBV12-4 and TRBJ1-1. This CDR3 is built from 14 residues. The CDR3 here is CASSLRHMNTEAFF.

J is TRBJ1-2 and V is TRBV6-6. CDR3 length: 13 residues. The germline V gene encodes CDR1 MNHNY and CDR2 SVGAGI (reference sequence). The CDR3 here is CASSPSATYGYTF.

The rearrangement links TRBV27 to TRBJ2-2; the TRBD1 assignment by TCRdb is unverifiable without DNA. This CDR3 contains 15 residues. CDR1 and CDR2 (germline): MNHEY, SMNVEV (reference sequence). CDR3 amino acids: CASSLYRPGTGELFF.

CDR3 residues: CSADGTTSTDTQYF. The chain employs TRBV20-1 and TRBJ2-3; TCRdb indicates TRBD1, and absent DNA this call remains unverified. CDR3 length: 14 residues. Germline values: CDR1 DFQATT, CDR2 SNEGSKA (reference sequence).

According to its frequency, this clonotype is medium-sized (0.01 to 0.1%). V gene TRBV5-6 combines with J gene TRBJ2-5; the D call of TRBD2 rests on TCRdb alone, since no DNA is present to check it. The CDR3 has 14 amino acids. Germline CDR1 SGHDT, CDR2 YYEEEE. The CDR3 reads CASSLAGVWETQYF. Full variable domain (outside the CDR3, taken from reference TRBV5-6 and TRBJ2-5): DAGVTQSPTHLIKTRGQQVTLRCSPKSGHDTVSWYQQALGQGPQFIFQYYEEEERQRGNFPDRFSGHQFPNYSSELNVNALLLGDSALYLCASSLAGVWETQYFGPGTRLLVL.

The rearrangement joins TRBV5-1 to TRBJ2-3; TCRdb reports TRBD2, a call that lacks DNA to check it against. CDR1 and CDR2 (germline): SGHRS, YFSETQ. This CDR3 region has 15 residues. CDR3 amino acids: CASSPSGGNGDTQYF.

This chain links TRBV3-1 with TRBJ2-7; absent DNA, TCRdb's TRBD2 call cannot be checked. The CDR3 sequence is 17 residues long. From germline, CDR1 is LGHDT and CDR2 YNNKEL (reference sequence). This chain's CDR3 is CASSPMAAGLPGHEQYF.

The chain has TRBV12-3 or TRBV12-4 and TRBJ2-3; TCRdb reports TRBD2, a call that lacks DNA to check it against. CDR3 length equals 16 residues. Here the CDR3 reads CASSPVAGGPADTQYF.

Here the CDR3 reads CAWSVGNEQFF. This rearrangement joins TRBV30 to TRBJ2-1. The CDR3 totals 11 residues. Germline V gives CDR1 GTSNPN, CDR2 SVGIG (reference sequence).

This chain joins TRBV5-1 and TRBJ2-5; TCRdb gives TRBD2 as the D gene, but with no DNA this cannot be confirmed. This CDR3 is built from 16 residues. The V gene's germline CDR1 is SGHRS and CDR2 YFSETQ. CDR3: CASSRGLAGYQETQYF. The full variable domain, its missing parts supplied by reference TRBV5-1 and TRBJ2-5, is KAGVTQTPRYLIKTRGQQVTLSCSPISGHRSVSWYQQTPGQGLQFLFEYFSETQRNKGNFPGRFSGRQFSNSRSEMNVSTLELGDSALYLCASSRGLAGYQETQYFGPGTRLLVL.